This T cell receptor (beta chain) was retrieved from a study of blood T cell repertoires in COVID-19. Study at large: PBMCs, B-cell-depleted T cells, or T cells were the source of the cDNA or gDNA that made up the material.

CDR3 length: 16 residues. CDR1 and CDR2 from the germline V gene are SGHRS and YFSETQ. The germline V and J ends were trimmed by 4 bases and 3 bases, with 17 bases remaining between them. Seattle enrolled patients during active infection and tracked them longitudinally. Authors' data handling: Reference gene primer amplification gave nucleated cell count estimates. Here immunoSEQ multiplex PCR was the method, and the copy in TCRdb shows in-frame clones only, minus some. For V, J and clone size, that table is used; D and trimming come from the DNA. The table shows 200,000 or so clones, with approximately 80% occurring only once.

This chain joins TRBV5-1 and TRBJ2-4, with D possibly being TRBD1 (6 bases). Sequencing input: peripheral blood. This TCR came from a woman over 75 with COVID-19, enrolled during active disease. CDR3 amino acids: CASSPRSRTDKNIQYF. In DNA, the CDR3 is TGCGCCAGCAGCCCGAGGAGTAGGACAGACAAAAACATTCAGTACTTC.